Sequencing of this TCR beta chain was carried out in a study of shared clonotypes between healthy human individuals. Background on the study: The study used three CD4 naive, three CD4 memory, two CD8 naive and one CD8 memory plate per donor.

J gave up 4 bases and V 6 bases, and 6 bases lay outside the gene matches. This CDR3 is 14 amino acids long. Germline V gene sequence: CDR1 ENHRY, CDR2 SYGVKD. At the deep level, the assay was run. Sequencing was performed with immunoSEQ multiplex PCR; in TCRdb, only in-frame clones are kept and a portion is missing. The sample records fewer than 1.6 million clones, 98% to 99% being singletons. Recent vaccinations or acute infections were absent in the healthy HIV-negative adult donors. Investigators divided CD4+ cells into CD45RA+ naive and CD45RA-negative memory subsets. The sequenced sample consisted of naive CD4+ T cells sorted from blood. Subset noted: CD45RA+ positively selected. This sequence joins TRBV10-3 and TRBJ1-2; TRBD1 agrees at 9 bases. This TCR was recovered from a man aged 25 to 40 in good health. CDR3 nucleotides: TGTGCCATCAGCGACAGGGGGGGCATCTATGGCTACACCTTC. Translated, it gives CAISDRGGIYGYTF.